This T cell receptor beta chain is drawn from a study of T cells in Graves' hyperthyroidism and ophthalmopathy. Findings of the study overall: Model predictions of ophthalmopathy came a median approximately 6.5 months before onset. Blood also held most thyroid clonotypes expanded beyond 0.001. Ophthalmopathy was told apart from stable hyperthyroidism by a 13 V-J model.

The diagnostic basis comprised clinical symptoms, serum thyroxine and TRAb, thyroid ultrasound and orbital computed tomography. About this clonotype: Its antigen remains unidentified.

The germline V and J ends were trimmed by 1 base and 4 bases, with 11 bases remaining between them. Germline V gene data show CDR1 as PRHDT and CDR2 as FYEKMQ (reference sequence). CDR3 length equals 15 residues. The CDR3 regions of TCR beta were amplified from RNA transcripts. When the TCR CDR3 underwent first-round RT-PCR, the HTBI primer set was used. TCRdb redid the calling of the multiplex PCR reads with MiXCR, one entry per CDR3 protein. The data contain around 620,000 distinct CDR3 sequences, 14% of them singletons. The rearrangement uses TRBV13 and TRBJ2-1; no reliable D call. Source material: blood. The sequence was obtained from a woman aged 18 to 35 with Graves' ophthalmopathy. CDR3 sequence: CASSLELSGYNEQFF. The CDR3 DNA reads TGTGCCAGCAGCTTAGAACTCTCGGGTTACAATGAGCAGTTCTTC. Variable domain in full (rest from reference TRBV13 and TRBJ2-1): AAGVIQSPRHLIKEKRETATLKCYPIPRHDTVYWYQQGPGQDPQFLISFYEKMQSDKGSIPDRFSAQQFSDYHSELNMSSLELGDSALYFCASSLELSGYNEQFFGPGTRLTVL.